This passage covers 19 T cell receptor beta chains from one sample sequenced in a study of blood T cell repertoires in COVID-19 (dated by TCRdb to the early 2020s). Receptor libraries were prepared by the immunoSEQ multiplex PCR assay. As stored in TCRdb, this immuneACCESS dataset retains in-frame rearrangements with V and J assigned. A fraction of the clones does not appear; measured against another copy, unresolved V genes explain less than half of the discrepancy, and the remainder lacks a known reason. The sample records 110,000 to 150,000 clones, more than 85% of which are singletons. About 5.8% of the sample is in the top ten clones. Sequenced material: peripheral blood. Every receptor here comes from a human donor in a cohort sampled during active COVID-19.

Here the CDR3 DNA reads TGTGCCAGCAGCTTAGGCGGGAGACGGTACGAGCAGTACTTC. Its protein product is CASSLGGRRYEQYF. The J gene is TRBJ2-7, the V gene TRBV13, with a possible D match to TRBD2 (6 bases). Deletions cut 0 bases from V and 4 bases from J, with 10 bases between. This CDR3 is built from 14 residues. Germline CDR1 reads PRHDT; CDR2 reads FYEKMQ (reference sequence).

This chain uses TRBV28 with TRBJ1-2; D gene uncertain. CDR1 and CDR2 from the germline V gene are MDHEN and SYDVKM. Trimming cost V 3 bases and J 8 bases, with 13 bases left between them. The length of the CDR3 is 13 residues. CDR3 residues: CASSLSRSRGYTF. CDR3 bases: TGTGCCAGCAGTTTGTCCCGGTCGAGAGGCTACACCTTC.

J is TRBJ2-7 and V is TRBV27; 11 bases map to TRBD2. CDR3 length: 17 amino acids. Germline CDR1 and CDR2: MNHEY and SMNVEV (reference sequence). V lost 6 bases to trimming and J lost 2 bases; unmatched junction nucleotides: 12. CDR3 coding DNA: TGTGCCAGCAGGTTTACCCCACTAGCGGGGGACGCCTACGAGCAGTACTTC. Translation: CASRFTPLAGDAYEQYF.

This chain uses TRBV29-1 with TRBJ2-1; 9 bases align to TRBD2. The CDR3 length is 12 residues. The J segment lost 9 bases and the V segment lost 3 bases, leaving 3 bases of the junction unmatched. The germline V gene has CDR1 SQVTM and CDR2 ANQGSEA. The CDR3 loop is CSVEGLAREQFF. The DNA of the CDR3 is TGCAGCGTTGAGGGACTAGCTCGTGAGCAGTTCTTC.

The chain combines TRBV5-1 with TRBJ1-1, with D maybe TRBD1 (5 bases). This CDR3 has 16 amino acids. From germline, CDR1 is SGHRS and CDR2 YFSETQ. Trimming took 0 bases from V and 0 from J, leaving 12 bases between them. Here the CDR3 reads CASSLGQITLNTEAFF. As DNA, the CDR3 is TGCGCCAGCAGCTTGGGACAGATAACGTTGAACACTGAAGCTTTCTTT.

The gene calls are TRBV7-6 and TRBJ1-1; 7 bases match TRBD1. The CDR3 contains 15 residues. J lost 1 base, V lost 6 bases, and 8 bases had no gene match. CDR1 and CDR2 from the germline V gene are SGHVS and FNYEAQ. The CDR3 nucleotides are TGTGCCAGCAGGGGATTCGACAGGGCGAACACTGAAGCTTTCTTT. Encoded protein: CASRGFDRANTEAFF.

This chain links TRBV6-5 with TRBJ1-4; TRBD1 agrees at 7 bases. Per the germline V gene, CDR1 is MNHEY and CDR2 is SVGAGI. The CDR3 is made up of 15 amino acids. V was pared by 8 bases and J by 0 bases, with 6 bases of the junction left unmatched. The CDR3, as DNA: TGTGCCAGCCTGGACAGGATCACAACTAATGAAAAACTGTTTTTT. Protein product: CASLDRITTNEKLFF.

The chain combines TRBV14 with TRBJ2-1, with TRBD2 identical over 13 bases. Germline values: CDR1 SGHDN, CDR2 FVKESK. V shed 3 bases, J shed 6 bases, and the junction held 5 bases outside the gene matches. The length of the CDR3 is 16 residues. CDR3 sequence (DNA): TGTGCCAGCAGCCACCCCGGGACTAGCGGGGTCAATGAGCAGTTCTTC. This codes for CASSHPGTSGVNEQFF.

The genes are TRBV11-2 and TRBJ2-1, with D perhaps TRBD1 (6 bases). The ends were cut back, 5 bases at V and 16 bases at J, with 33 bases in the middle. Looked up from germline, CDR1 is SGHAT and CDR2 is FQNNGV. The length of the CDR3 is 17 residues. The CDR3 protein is CASSPDPTRGNWWIQFF. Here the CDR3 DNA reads TGTGCCAGCAGCCCCGACCCCACGAGGGGGAATTGGTGGATTCAATTCTTC.

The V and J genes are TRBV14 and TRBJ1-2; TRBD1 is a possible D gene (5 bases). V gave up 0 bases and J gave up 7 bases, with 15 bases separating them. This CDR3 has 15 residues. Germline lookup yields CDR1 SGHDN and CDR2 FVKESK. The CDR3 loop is CASSQDKRQGGGYTF. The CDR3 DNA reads TGTGCCAGCAGCCAAGATAAAAGGCAGGGAGGTGGCTACACCTTC. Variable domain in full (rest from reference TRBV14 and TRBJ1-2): EAGVTQFPSHSVIEKGQTVTLRCDPISGHDNLYWYRRVMGKEIKFLLHFVKESKQDESGMPNNRFLAERTGGTYSTLKVQPAELEDSGVYFCASSQDKRQGGGYTFGSGTRLTVV.

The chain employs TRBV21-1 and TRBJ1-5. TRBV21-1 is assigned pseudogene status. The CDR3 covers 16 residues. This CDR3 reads CASSNGWDYSNQPQHF. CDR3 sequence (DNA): TGTGCCAGCAGCAATGGATGGGACTATAGCAATCAGCCCCAGCATTTT.

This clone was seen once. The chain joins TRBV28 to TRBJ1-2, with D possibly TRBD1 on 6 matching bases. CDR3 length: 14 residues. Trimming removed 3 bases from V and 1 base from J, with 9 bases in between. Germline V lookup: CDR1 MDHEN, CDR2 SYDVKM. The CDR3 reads CASSLWTDNYGYTF. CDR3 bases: TGTGCCAGCAGTTTGTGGACAGATAACTATGGCTACACCTTC.

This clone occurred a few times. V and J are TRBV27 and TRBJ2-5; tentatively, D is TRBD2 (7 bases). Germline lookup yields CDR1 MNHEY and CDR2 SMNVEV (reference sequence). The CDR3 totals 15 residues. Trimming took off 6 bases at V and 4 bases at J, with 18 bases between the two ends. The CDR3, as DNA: TGTGCCAGCAGCAAAACGCGGGGGCGCGGAGAGACCCAGTACTTC. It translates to CASSKTRGRGETQYF.

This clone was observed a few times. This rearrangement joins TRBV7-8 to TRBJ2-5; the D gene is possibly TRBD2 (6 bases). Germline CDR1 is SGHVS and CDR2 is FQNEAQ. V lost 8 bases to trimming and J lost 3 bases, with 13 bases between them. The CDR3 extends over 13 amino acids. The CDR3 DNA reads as TGTGCCAGCTCCTGGACTATTAAAGAGACCCAGTACTTC. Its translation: CASSWTIKETQYF.

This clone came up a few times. Here the CDR3 reads CASSWIADLYNEQFF. The CDR3 region has the DNA TGTGCCAGCAGCTGGATAGCGGACCTCTACAATGAGCAGTTCTTC. The chain uses TRBV7-8 and TRBJ2-1; D possibly corresponds to TRBD2 (6 bases). The CDR3 totals 15 residues. CDR1 SGHVS and CDR2 FQNEAQ come from the germline V gene. The ends were cut back, 4 bases at V and 3 bases at J, with 13 bases in the middle. The entire variable domain, with the rest obtained from reference TRBV7-8 and TRBJ2-1, is as follows: GAGVSQSPRYKVAKRGQDVALRCDPISGHVSLFWYQQALGQGPEFLTYFQNEAQLDKSGLPSDRFFAERPEGSVSTLKIQRTQQEDSAVYLCASSWIADLYNEQFFGPGTRLTVL.

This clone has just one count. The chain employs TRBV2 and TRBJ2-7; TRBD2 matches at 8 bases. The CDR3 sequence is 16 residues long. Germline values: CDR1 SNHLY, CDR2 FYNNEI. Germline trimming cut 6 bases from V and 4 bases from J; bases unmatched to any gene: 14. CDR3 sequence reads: CASRRGASGRSYEQYF. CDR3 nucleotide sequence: TGTGCCAGCAGGCGAGGGGCCAGCGGGAGATCTTACGAGCAGTACTTC.

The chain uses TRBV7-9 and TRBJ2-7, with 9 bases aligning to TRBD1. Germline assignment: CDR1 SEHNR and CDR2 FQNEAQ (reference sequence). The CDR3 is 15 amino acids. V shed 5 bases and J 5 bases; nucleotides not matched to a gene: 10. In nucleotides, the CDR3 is TGTGCCAGCAGCGAATCCGGGACAGGGAAACACGAGCAGTACTTC. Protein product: CASSESGTGKHEQYF.

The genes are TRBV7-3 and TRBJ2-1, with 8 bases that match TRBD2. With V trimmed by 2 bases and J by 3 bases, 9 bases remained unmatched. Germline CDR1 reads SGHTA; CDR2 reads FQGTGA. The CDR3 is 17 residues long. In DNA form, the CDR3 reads TGTGCCAGCAGCTTACTCCCGGGGAGCGGGGGCTACAATGAGCAGTTCTTC. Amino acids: CASSLLPGSGGYNEQFF.

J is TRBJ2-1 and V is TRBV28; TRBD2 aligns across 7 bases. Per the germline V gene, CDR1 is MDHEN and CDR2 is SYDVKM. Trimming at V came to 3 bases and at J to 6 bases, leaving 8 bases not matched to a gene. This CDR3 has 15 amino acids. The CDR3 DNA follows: TGTGCCAGCAGTTTCCCCGGGGAGGGTGTCAATGAGCAGTTCTTC. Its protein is CASSFPGEGVNEQFF.